The clone carrying this T cell receptor (beta chain) was found many times. This specimen comes from a study of regulatory T cells in long-lasting Graves disease. Assembly of TCR beta libraries relied on iRepertoire HTBI primers together with Arm-PCR of CDR3 regions. MiXCR, run by TCRdb on the multiplex PCR reads, gives a single entry per CDR3 protein. The sample yields hundreds of thousands of distinct CDR3 sequences, around 17% seen once. Regarding time point: newly diagnosed GD, antithyroid drugs for less than 3 months. PBMC-extracted RNA yielded the TCR library. These records were also assigned to another study, of T cells in Graves' hyperthyroidism and ophthalmopathy. That work states: The study enrolled patients aged 18 to 65 with newly diagnosed hyperthyroidism of under 2 months' duration. Most thyroid-expanded clonotypes above 0.001 were also found in blood. Ophthalmopathy, which appeared later, was predicted by the model a median roughly 6.6 months before onset.

This specimen consisted of peripheral blood mononuclear cells (PBMCs), obtained at new diagnosis, from a patient treated with antithyroid drugs. This clonotype was sampled from a woman aged 25 to 39 with Graves disease.

CDR3 in DNA: TGTGCCAGCAGCCAATCCCCAGGTGCGGCCTACGAGCAGTACTTC. Protein: CASSQSPGAAYEQYF. This rearrangement joins TRBV16 to TRBJ2-7, with D uncertain. The CDR3 length is 15 residues. Deletions cut 0 bases from V and 2 bases from J, with 11 bases between. From germline, CDR1 is KGHSY and CDR2 FQNENV.